What follows are 6 T cell receptor beta chains derived from one specimen sequenced in a study of T cell responses to AZD1222 COVID-19 vaccine. The table came from immunoSEQ multiplex PCR; TCRdb's copy has only in-frame clones and leaves some out. Among under 150,000 clones, around 92% were seen once, and the ten largest hold 0.8% to 1.1%. The material sequenced was peripheral blood, taken on day 0 of AZD1222 vaccination. The origin of the receptors is an adult in good health.

V usage is TRBV11-2 and J usage is TRBJ1-2; 8 positions match TRBD1. The V segment lost 2 bases and the J segment 6 bases; nucleotides outside the gene matches: 8. The germline V gene has CDR1 SGHAT and CDR2 FQNNGV. This CDR3 contains 15 residues. Here the CDR3 reads CASSLTRTGYNGYTF. The DNA of the CDR3 is TGTGCCAGCAGCTTAACCCGGACAGGGTACAATGGCTACACCTTC.

This clone was found once. The chain recombines TRBV19 with TRBJ1-1; TRBD1 matches at 9 bases. This CDR3 is built from 17 residues. Germline V gene lookup returns CDR1 LNHDA and CDR2 SQIVND (reference sequence). With V trimmed by 3 bases and J by 5 bases, 13 bases remained unmatched. For the CDR3, the DNA is TGTGCCAGTAGTATTGGGACAGGGATAAATGTACGGACTGAAGCTTTCTTT. Protein product: CASSIGTGINVRTEAFF.

The CDR3 spells CAWSDLADSTDTQYF. The CDR3 DNA follows: TGTGCCTGGAGTGATCTAGCGGACTCTACAGATACGCAGTATTTT. V gene TRBV30 combines with J gene TRBJ2-3; 7 nucleotides align to TRBD2. The CDR3 runs to 15 residues. J was trimmed by 3 bases and V by 1 base; bases with no gene match: 7. The germline V gene encodes CDR1 GTSNPN and CDR2 SVGIG (reference sequence).

The rearrangement uses TRBV24-1 and TRBJ2-6; D remains unclear. The CDR3 is 19 amino acids. The germline gives CDR1 KGHDR, CDR2 SFDVKD. The V gene lost 8 bases and the J gene lost 1 base, with 23 bases spanning the gap. Here the CDR3 DNA reads TGTGCCACCACTTTTTCTACCTCCGTAGCAAGGTCTGGGGCCAACGTCCTGACTTTC. It yields the protein CATTFSTSVARSGANVLTF.

V gene TRBV28 combines with J gene TRBJ1-1; unclear D gene. CDR1 is MDHEN and CDR2 is SYDVKM in the germline V gene. Trimming removed 6 bases from V and 2 bases from J, with 4 bases in between. The CDR3 contains 11 residues. CDR3 bases: TGTGCCAGCAGCCCTAACACTGAAGCTTTCTTT. Residues: CASSPNTEAFF.

Concerning this clone itself: Lacking the conserved final phenylalanine or tryptophan, this CDR3 likely reflects a read error. No DNA is shown, since the ends of the CDR3 on it are uncertain; the CDR3 is the one TCRdb lists. The CDR3 region is CASRANHAGGNLPSL. The chain joins TRBV2 to TRBJ2-7; TRBD2 was called by the table and not checked on the DNA. The CDR3 length is 15 residues, termini included. From germline, CDR1 is SNHLY and CDR2 FYNNEI.